These 4 T cell receptor beta chains share one sample of origin, sequenced in a study of tumor T cells in aggressive B-cell lymphoma. TCRdb keeps only in-frame clones here, not all; method: immunoSEQ multiplex PCR. This sample has roughly 620 clones, with approximately 94% found just once. The source material was tumor tissue. These receptors originate from an adult with diffuse large B cell lymphoma.

The CDR3, as DNA: TGTGCCAGCAGTTCGGTCGTTGACACTGAAGCTTTCTTT. Encoded protein: CASSSVVDTEAFF. This sequence joins TRBV6-5 and TRBJ1-1, with D uncertain. Germline-derived CDR1 and CDR2 are MNHEY and SVGAGI. Trimming stripped 4 bases from V and 3 bases from J, with 9 bases between. There are 13 residues in the CDR3.

This clone was detected only once. The gene calls are TRBV9 and TRBJ2-1, with 11 bases aligning to TRBD2. In germline, CDR1 is SGDLS, CDR2 YYNGEE. The CDR3 is made up of 17 amino acids. J gave up 12 bases and V 3 bases, and 17 bases lay outside the gene matches. The CDR3 DNA sequence: TGTGCCAGCAGCGGAGCCCGGGTAGCGGGGGGGCTTACTGGGCAGTTCTTC. Protein product: CASSGARVAGGLTGQFF.

This rearrangement joins TRBV5-4 to TRBJ1-1; tentative D call: TRBD1 (5 bases). The CDR3 is made up of 15 amino acids. The germline V gene has CDR1 SGHNT and CDR2 YYREEE (reference sequence). V lost 4 bases and J 2 bases, leaving 15 bases between the germline ends. The CDR3 loop is CASSVSLRTNTEAFF. The CDR3, as DNA: TGTGCCAGCAGCGTCAGTCTAAGGACAAACACTGAAGCTTTCTTT.

A word on this clone: One junction end disagrees with the germline gene, perhaps due to a read error. CDR3 sequence: CASSLSLDNTGELFF. The DNA of the CDR3 is TGTGCTAGCAGCTTATCTCTAGATAACACCGGGGAGCTGTTTTTT. This sequence joins TRBV7-7 and TRBJ2-2; D uncertain. The germline gives CDR1 SSHAT, CDR2 FNYEAQ (reference sequence). CDR3 length equals 15 residues.